The present T cell receptor beta chain was sequenced within a study of blood T cell repertoires in COVID-19 (dated by TCRdb to about 2020). About the investigation overall: Samples from collaborators originated in the United States, Italy and Spain and spanned both the acute and convalescent phases of COVID-19. The prospective study material was composed of cDNA or gDNA derived from T cells, B-cell-depleted T cells, or PBMCs. Deeply sampled blood TCRbeta repertoires from subjects exposed to, actively infected with, or recovered from COVID-19 were included in the dataset. A freely available public database, intended as a resource for researchers studying the immune response to SARS-CoV-2, is where the repertoires were released. The samples were drawn from two sources: the first 160 participants of the ongoing ImmuneRACE study, and approximately 1,300 subjects contributed by 6 global collaborators. Nearly every sample came with metadata listing a de-identified subject ID, COVID-19 status, age in years and sex. Where available, HLA class I and class II types were obtained from metadata supplied by the sample provider rather than from assay-based typing. What the research found in general, with its limitations: Clinical and demographic metadata were provided uncurated, with the amount varying by source and participant.

The CDR3 starts with the cysteine, ends with the phenylalanine, and has 15 residues. Only CDR3 DNA remains: 45 bases, in frame from the first base. For CDR1 and CDR2, the germline V gene lists LGHNA and YNFKEQ. Ends trimmed: V by 4 bases, J by 5 bases; bases unmatched to a gene: 8. Each collaborating institution followed its own protocols to collect whole blood in K2EDTA tubes. For TCRbeta analysis, collaborator samples were shipped as frozen whole blood, as isolated PBMCs, or as DNA extracted from either sample type. The immunoSEQ Assay, a bias-controlled multiplex PCR, was used to amplify TCRbeta CDR3 regions from genomic DNA. The authors' pipeline ran thus. The number of nucleated cells in each sample was estimated from the amplification of reference gene primers within the assay. Sequence reads were collapsed and filtered to measure the absolute abundance of every unique TCRbeta CDR3 rearrangement. For each sample, productive Simpson clonality was calculated as the square root of Simpson's diversity index across productive rearrangements. TCRdb holds this immuneACCESS table with in-frame rearrangements only. Some clones are missing; in checked studies, unresolved V genes explain under half, and the rest has no known cause. That table supplies the V and J calls and clone size; D and trimming were determined from the DNA. For this sample the table gives 300,000 to 450,000 clones, of which 75% to 90% were detected only once. The ten largest clones add up to 3.5% to 4% of the sample.

Remarks on this clone: What this receptor recognizes is not known. The input lacks base qualities; no much larger clone sits a single base away.

The sequence was collected from a woman aged 18-29 years with acute or convalescent COVID-19. The chain uses TRBV4-2 and TRBJ1-2, with TRBD1 matching 9 junction bases. The sample taken for sequencing was peripheral blood. CDR3 region: CASSPTGGDHYGYTF. The sequence in DNA is TGTGCCAGCAGCCCCACAGGGGGCGATCATTATGGCTACACCTTC.